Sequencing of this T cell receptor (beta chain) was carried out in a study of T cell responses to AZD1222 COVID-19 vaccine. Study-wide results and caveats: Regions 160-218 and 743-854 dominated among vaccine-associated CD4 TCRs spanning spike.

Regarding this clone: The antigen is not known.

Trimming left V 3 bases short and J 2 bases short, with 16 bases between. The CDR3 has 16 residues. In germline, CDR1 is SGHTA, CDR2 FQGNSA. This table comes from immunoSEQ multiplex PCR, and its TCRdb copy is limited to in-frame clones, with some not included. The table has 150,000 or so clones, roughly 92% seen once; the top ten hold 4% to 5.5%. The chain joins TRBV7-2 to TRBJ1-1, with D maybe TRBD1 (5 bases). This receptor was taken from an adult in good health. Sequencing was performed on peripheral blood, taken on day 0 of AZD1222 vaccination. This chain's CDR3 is CASSLLGAHTNTEAFF. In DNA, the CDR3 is TGTGCCAGCAGCTTGCTCGGGGCTCATACAAACACTGAAGCTTTCTTT.